The 14 T cell receptor beta chains below come from one sample, sequenced in a study of shared clonotypes between healthy human individuals. Clones were read by immunoSEQ multiplex PCR, and TCRdb kept only the in-frame ones, dropping some. Of some 2,000,000 clones listed, approximately 96% were seen once; the top ten hold roughly 0.13%. Sequencing was carried out using naive CD4+ T cells sorted from blood. Subset in this sample: CD45RA+ positively selected. These receptors were obtained from a young man in good health.

The chain combines TRBV5-8 with TRBJ1-3; no firm D call. The CDR3 has 13 amino acids. The V end lost 4 bases, the J end lost 4 bases, and 9 bases lay between the germline ends. The germline V gene has CDR1 SGHTS and CDR2 YDEGEE. CDR3 sequence: CASSHLPGNTIYF. The DNA of the CDR3 is TGTGCCAGCAGCCATCTGCCGGGAAACACCATATATTTT.

The chain has TRBV10-3 and TRBJ2-7; 7 bases fit TRBD1. CDR3 length equals 14 residues. Germline V CDR1 and CDR2: ENHRY, SYGVKD. J lost 7 bases, V lost 7 bases, and 13 bases had no gene match. CDR3 region: CAINPTGNPGEQYF. The CDR3 region has the DNA TGTGCCATCAACCCGACAGGGAATCCTGGGGAGCAGTACTTC.

The chain recombines TRBV18 with TRBJ2-2; unclear D gene. CDR1 and CDR2 from the germline V gene are KGHSH and LQKENI. The V end was cut by 5 bases, the J end by 1 base, with 17 bases between. This CDR3 contains 17 residues. The CDR3 region is CASSSYVGNMNTGELFF. Here the CDR3 DNA reads TGTGCCAGCTCATCTTACGTGGGGAACATGAACACCGGGGAGCTGTTTTTT.

In its sample, this clone was seen once. The chain carries TRBV29-1 and TRBJ2-1, with D possibly being TRBD2 (5 bases). The ends were cut back, 6 bases at V and 7 bases at J, with 16 bases in the middle. Germline CDR1 is SQVTM and CDR2 is ANQGSEA. The CDR3 covers 13 residues. This CDR3 reads CSVEGGFGNEQFF. DNA of the CDR3: TGCAGCGTCGAGGGTGGGTTTGGGAATGAGCAGTTCTTC.

The V and J genes are TRBV4-2 and TRBJ1-1, with D tentatively TRBD1 (5 bases). V lost 0 bases and J lost 2, with 10 bases in between. Germline CDR1 is LGHNA and CDR2 is YNFKEQ. CDR3 length: 15 amino acids. CDR3 sequence reads: CASSQDLRDNTEAFF. DNA of the CDR3: TGTGCCAGCAGCCAAGATCTGAGGGACAACACTGAAGCTTTCTTT.

This clone has only one observation. J is TRBJ2-5 and V is TRBV7-9, with D hard to call. Germline CDR1 is SEHNR and CDR2 is FQNEAQ (reference sequence). This CDR3 comprises 15 residues. The germline V and J ends were trimmed by 6 bases and 0 bases, with 14 bases remaining between them. CDR3 in amino acids: CASSYKFQYQETQYF. The CDR3 region has the DNA TGTGCCAGCAGTTACAAATTCCAGTACCAAGAGACCCAGTACTTC.

As concerns this clone: Within the sample, other DNA sequences also encode this same CDR3. This chain's CDR3 is CSARDYGYTF. As DNA, the CDR3 is TGCAGTGCTAGAGACTATGGCTACACCTTC. V gene TRBV20-1 combines with J gene TRBJ1-2; D is unresolved. CDR1 and CDR2 from the germline V gene are DFQATT and SNEGSKA (reference sequence). With 0 bases removed from V and 4 bases from J, the gap between germline ends came to 0 bases. CDR3 length equals 10 residues.

This rearrangement joins TRBV5-6 to TRBJ2-2; D not resolved. Germline CDR1 is SGHDT and CDR2 is YYEEEE. The ends were cut back, 0 bases at V and 2 bases at J, with 11 bases in the middle. The CDR3 is made up of 16 amino acids. The DNA for the CDR3 is TGTGCCAGCAGCTTGGGACTTACAGTAAACACCGGGGAGCTGTTTTTT. This codes for CASSLGLTVNTGELFF.

The rearrangement uses TRBV4-3 and TRBJ2-7, with 12 bases fitting TRBD2. V lost 0 bases and J lost 4; bases outside the gene matches: 4. The CDR3 extends over 16 amino acids. The germline gives CDR1 LGHNA, CDR2 YSLEER. The CDR3 loop is CASSQDGGTSGYEQYF. CDR3 bases: TGCGCCAGCAGCCAAGATGGCGGGACTAGCGGGTACGAGCAGTACTTC.

The chain uses TRBV14 and TRBJ2-5; no firm D call. V shed 1 base and J shed 7 bases, with 10 bases lying between them. This CDR3 has 13 residues. Germline values: CDR1 SGHDN, CDR2 FVKESK. CDR3 DNA: TGTGCCAGCAGCCAAGGGGGTAGAGTGACCCAGTACTTC. Protein sequence: CASSQGGRVTQYF. The variable domain in full, completed from reference TRBV14 and TRBJ2-5, reads EAGVTQFPSHSVIEKGQTVTLRCDPISGHDNLYWYRRVMGKEIKFLLHFVKESKQDESGMPNNRFLAERTGGTYSTLKVQPAELEDSGVYFCASSQGGRVTQYFGPGTRLLVL.

Note on this clone: Other DNA sequences of this sample code for an identical CDR3. The chain joins TRBV5-6 to TRBJ1-2; D remains ambiguous. V gave up 0 bases and J gave up 2 bases, with 5 bases separating them. The germline V gene has CDR1 SGHDT and CDR2 YYEEEE. The CDR3 is 13 amino acids. CDR3: CASSLGQNYGYTF. The CDR3 DNA sequence: TGTGCCAGCAGCTTGGGTCAGAACTATGGCTACACCTTC.

The chain joins TRBV30 to TRBJ1-6, with D unresolved. Trimming shortened V by 2 bases and J by 6 bases, and 11 bases separated the two germline ends. Germline V gives CDR1 GTSNPN, CDR2 SVGIG (reference sequence). The CDR3 totals 14 residues. In nucleotides, the CDR3 is TGTGCCTGGAGTCCTCGGGCGTTTAATTCACCCCTCCACTTT. Protein sequence: CAWSPRAFNSPLHF.

V gene TRBV7-2 combines with J gene TRBJ2-1, with TRBD2 identical over 9 bases. CDR3 length: 14 amino acids. CDR1 SGHTA and CDR2 FQGNSA come from the germline V gene. V lost 5 bases to trimming and J lost 4 bases; unmatched junction nucleotides: 3. CDR3 in amino acids: CASSASGAYNEQFF. Here the CDR3 DNA reads TGTGCCAGCAGCGCTAGCGGGGCATACAATGAGCAGTTCTTC.

Concerning this clone itself: This sample also contains other DNA sequences that code for the same CDR3. The chain recombines TRBV29-1 with TRBJ1-2, with 9 nucleotides matching TRBD1. The junction had 1 base not matched to a gene; V was cut back by 6 bases and J by 2 bases. This CDR3 contains 12 residues. Germline assignment: CDR1 SQVTM and CDR2 ANQGSEA. CDR3 nucleotides: TGCAGCGTGGGGACAGGGAACTATGGCTACACCTTC. This sequence encodes CSVGTGNYGYTF.